This is a list of T cell receptor beta chains from one sample in a study of identical twins. TCRdb processed the 5' RACE reads anew with MiXCR; each CDR3 protein has one entry. The table includes more than 200,000 distinct CDR3 sequences, about 14% detected once. Sequenced: memory (CD45RO+) T cells sorted from blood. The origin of the receptors is a young woman in good health. Each CDR3 is given with its conserved first and last residue. D genes are given only for firm matches. Not every row has a clone size; where given, it reads once, few, many or a size class.

abundance	len	v_gene	j_gene	d_gene	CDR3aa	CDR3nt
-	16	TRBV6-2/TRBV6-3	TRBJ2-3	TRBD2	CASSYRPSGSTDTQYF	TGTGCCAGCAGTTATCGCCCTAGCGGGAGTACAGATACGCAGTATTTT
-	16	TRBV20-1	TRBJ1-4	-	CSARDSGHATNEKLFF	TGCAGTGCTAGAGATTCTGGGCACGCAACTAATGAAAAACTGTTTTTT
few	14	TRBV7-3	TRBJ2-1	TRBD1	CATNKGQGYNEQFF	TGTGCCACCAACAAGGGACAGGGTTACAATGAGCAGTTCTTC
few	16	TRBV27	TRBJ2-7	TRBD2	CASSLVASGFSYEQYF	TGTGCCAGCAGTTTAGTGGCTAGCGGTTTTTCCTACGAGCAGTACTTC
-	15	TRBV7-2	TRBJ2-1	-	CASSLDGVSYNEQFF	TGTGCCAGCAGCTTGGACGGAGTCAGTTACAATGAGCAGTTCTTC
-	12	TRBV27	TRBJ1-2	TRBD1	CASSSTGHGYTF	TGTGCCAGCAGTTCGACAGGGCATGGCTACACCTTC
many	14	TRBV5-1	TRBJ1-2	-	CASSLNGQLYGYTF	TGCGCCAGCAGCTTGAATGGACAGCTCTATGGCTACACCTTC
-	12	TRBV20-1	TRBJ2-2	-	CSARDQDRLNFF	TGCAGTGCTAGAGATCAAGACAGGTTGAACTTTTTT
many	15	TRBV20-1	TRBJ2-3	TRBD2	CSAPPRAGGSDTQYF	TGCAGTGCCCCGCCTCGGGCGGGGGGTTCAGATACGCAGTATTTT
-	12	TRBV29-1	TRBJ2-3	-	CSKLHGTDTQYF	TGCAGTAAACTCCACGGCACAGATACGCAGTATTTT
many	14	TRBV3-1	TRBJ2-2	-	CASSQFTGAGELFF	TGTGCCAGCAGCCAATTCACCGGGGCCGGGGAGCTGTTTTTT
few	15	TRBV5-1	TRBJ2-1	TRBD2	CASSGGTSGVNEQFF	TGCGCCAGCAGCGGCGGGACTAGCGGGGTCAATGAGCAGTTCTTC
many	15	TRBV7-9	TRBJ2-5	-	CASSLERLLQETQYF	TGTGCCAGCAGCTTAGAGCGACTGCTCCAAGAGACCCAGTACTTC
-	15	TRBV6-1	TRBJ2-7	-	CASTSGWQGPYEQYF	TGTGCCAGCACCTCGGGTTGGCAGGGACCCTACGAGCAGTACTTC
-	16	TRBV7-2	TRBJ2-7	TRBD2	CASSLGASGGNYEQYF	TGTGCCAGCAGCTTAGGGGCTAGCGGGGGAAACTACGAGCAGTACTTC
-	14	TRBV6-5	TRBJ1-2	-	CASSYSGSHYGYTF	TGTGCCAGCAGTTACTCGGGAAGCCACTATGGCTACACCTTC
few	16	TRBV5-1	TRBJ2-6	-	CASSLGGATGANVLTF	TGCGCCAGCAGCTTGGGGGGCGCAACTGGGGCCAACGTCCTGACTTTC
few	14	TRBV7-8	TRBJ1-1	-	CASSYAGLGTEAFF	TGTGCCAGCAGCTACGCGGGCCTGGGGACTGAAGCTTTCTTT
many	17	TRBV20-1	TRBJ2-3	TRBD2	CRGKTGTSGKSTDTQYF	TGCAGGGGAAAAACAGGGACTAGCGGGAAGAGTACAGATACGCAGTATTTT
-	14	TRBV5-1	TRBJ2-5	-	CASSAVGVQETQYF	TGCGCCAGCAGCGCGGTCGGGGTTCAAGAGACCCAGTACTTC
few	14	TRBV20-1	TRBJ1-1	TRBD1	CSATSPRGGTEAFF	TGCAGTGCTACCTCCCCCAGGGGGGGTACTGAAGCTTTCTTT
-	14	TRBV10-2	TRBJ1-5	-	CASSDRDRHQPQHF	TGCGCCAGCAGTGACAGGGATAGGCATCAGCCCCAGCATTTT
many	12	TRBV6-5	TRBJ2-3	-	CASIGRTDTQYF	TGTGCCAGCATCGGGCGCACAGATACGCAGTATTTT
many	13	TRBV12-3/TRBV12-4	TRBJ1-3	-	CASMVSGRNTIYF	TGTGCCAGCATGGTGTCTGGACGGAACACCATATATTTT
-	12	TRBV10-3	TRBJ2-7	-	CAISERTGEQYF	TGTGCCATCAGTGAGCGTACGGGAGAGCAGTACTTC
few	15	TRBV10-1	TRBJ2-7	TRBD1	CASSAPGTGNYEQYF	TGCGCCAGCAGCGCCCCCGGGACAGGGAACTACGAGCAGTACTTC
-	14	TRBV16	TRBJ2-7	-	CASSLNGYSYEQYF	TGTGCCAGCAGCCTAAACGGTTACTCCTACGAGCAGTACTTC
-	11	TRBV20-1	TRBJ2-7	-	CSAARAYEQYF	TGCAGCGCGGCAAGAGCCTACGAGCAGTACTTC
-	15	TRBV4-2	TRBJ2-1	TRBD1	CASSQQGVSYNEQFF	TGTGCCAGCAGCCAACAGGGGGTTTCCTACAATGAGCAGTTCTTC
-	13	TRBV20-1	TRBJ2-7	-	CSAERTAAYEQYF	TGCAGTGCGGAAAGGACGGCCGCCTACGAGCAGTACTTC
-	15	TRBV7-9	TRBJ1-4	TRBD1	CASSLSGGVNEKLFF	TGTGCCAGCAGCCTCTCAGGGGGGGTCAATGAAAAACTGTTTTTT
-	13	TRBV5-1	TRBJ2-5	-	CASSFNGQETQYF	TGCGCCAGCAGCTTTAACGGACAAGAGACCCAGTACTTC
-	14	TRBV21-1	TRBJ2-3	-	CASSTGLAADTQYF	TGTGCCAGCAGCACGGGACTAGCTGCAGATACGCAGTATTTT
few	15	TRBV5-1	TRBJ1-4	-	CASSLTAGTNEKLFF	TGCGCCAGCAGCTTGACGGCAGGCACTAATGAAAAACTGTTTTTT
-	18	TRBV30	TRBJ2-6	-	CVWSVSSRRNSGANVLTF	TGTGTCTGGAGTGTGAGTTCCAGGCGGAACTCTGGGGCCAACGTCCTGACTTTC
few	15	TRBV7-2	TRBJ2-7	TRBD2	CASSLVAGDSYEQYF	TGTGCCAGCAGCTTAGTAGCGGGGGACTCCTACGAGCAGTACTTC
few	11	TRBV20-1	TRBJ2-5	-	CSARYQETQYF	TGCAGTGCTAGGTACCAAGAGACCCAGTACTTC
-	14	TRBV7-9	TRBJ2-7	-	CASSSIRGDWEQYF	TGTGCCAGCAGCTCCATTAGGGGGGACTGGGAGCAGTACTTC
few	12	TRBV2	TRBJ2-7	TRBD2	CASSEAGRAGVF	TGTGCCAGCAGTGAAGCCGGGAGAGCGGGAGTCTTC
-	15	TRBV11-3	TRBJ2-5	-	CASSLDGTAPETQYF	TGTGCCAGCAGCTTAGATGGGACTGCCCCAGAGACCCAGTACTTC
few	14	TRBV6-1	TRBJ2-5	-	CASSQRQIQETQYF	TGTGCCAGCAGTCAAAGACAGATCCAAGAGACCCAGTACTTC
few	13	TRBV2	TRBJ1-1	-	CASKGQANTEAFF	TGTGCCAGCAAGGGTCAGGCGAACACTGAAGCTTTCTTT
many	15	TRBV5-1	TRBJ2-3	-	CASSPNAASTDTQYF	TGCGCCAGCAGTCCCAATGCGGCAAGCACAGATACGCAGTATTTT
few	13	TRBV6-1	TRBJ1-2	-	CASRDSLNYGYTF	TGTGCCAGCAGGGACAGCCTTAACTATGGCTACACCTTC
-	15	TRBV3-1	TRBJ2-1	-	CASSPRTRSDNEQFF	TGTGCCAGTTCGCCAAGGACCAGGTCCGACAATGAGCAGTTCTTC
-	15	TRBV3-1	TRBJ2-5	TRBD2	CASSQGTSPRETQYF	TGTGCCAGCAGCCAGGGGACTAGCCCGCGGGAGACCCAGTACTTC
few	11	TRBV2	TRBJ2-7	-	CASWGAYEQYF	TGTGCCAGTTGGGGGGCCTACGAGCAGTACTTC
few	15	TRBV11-3	TRBJ2-1	TRBD1	CASSLRQGSYNEQFF	TGTGCCAGCAGCTTAAGACAGGGGTCCTACAATGAGCAGTTCTTC
-	16	TRBV7-9	TRBJ2-5	TRBD2	CASSLGAGGTQETQYF	TGTGCCAGCAGCTTAGGGGCGGGAGGAACCCAAGAGACCCAGTACTTC
-	13	TRBV2	TRBJ1-5	-	CASSQGFNQPQHF	TGTGCCAGCAGTCAGGGTTTCAATCAGCCCCAGCATTTT
-	16	TRBV20-1	TRBJ2-7	TRBD2	CSARDQAGGPTYEQYF	TGCAGTGCTAGAGACCAAGCGGGAGGGCCGACCTACGAGCAGTACTTC